One and the same sample provided the 10 T cell receptor beta chains below, sequenced in a study of cytomegalovirus exposure and HLA in healthy donors. PCR employed 60 Vbeta and 13 Jbeta primers. TCRdb's copy holds only in-frame clones and misses some; the assay was immunoSEQ multiplex PCR. The profile shows roughly 140,000 clones, approximately 80% of them singletons. The specimen was PBMCs. The receptors stem from a male donor in good health and CMV-seronegative.

The chain carries TRBV9 and TRBJ1-1, with a tentative D call TRBD1 (5 bases). Trimming stripped 4 bases from V and 7 bases from J, with 29 bases between. The CDR3 totals 18 residues. CDR1 SGDLS and CDR2 YYNGEE come from the germline V gene. CDR3 DNA: TGTGCCAGCAGCAATAGATTGATGGGGGGAGTTGGAGAGAATGAAGCTTTCTTT. Translation: CASSNRLMGGVGENEAFF.

This clone has more than one count but fewer than ten. This chain uses TRBV2 with TRBJ1-2; possibly TRBD1 for D (6 bases). CDR3 length equals 12 residues. V gave up 2 bases and J gave up 8 bases, with 9 bases separating them. Germline V gene sequence: CDR1 SNHLY, CDR2 FYNNEI. CDR3 amino acids: CASSETGSGYTF. CDR3 DNA sequence: TGTGCCAGCAGTGAAACAGGGAGCGGCTACACCTTC. Full variable domain (remainder filled in from reference TRBV2 and TRBJ1-2): EPEVTQTPSHQVTQMGQEVILRCVPISNHLYFYWYRQILGQKVEFLVSFYNNEISEKSEIFDDQFSVERPDGSNFTLKIRSTKLEDSAMYFCASSETGSGYTFGSGTRLTVV.

The V gene is TRBV6-5, the J gene TRBJ1-1; D is unresolved. This CDR3 spans 14 amino acids. V lost 5 bases, J lost 8 bases, and 18 bases lay in between. The V gene's germline CDR1 is MNHEY and CDR2 SVGAGI. In DNA form, the CDR3 reads TGTGCCAGCAGTCAAAAAACTTCCGGGGAGGAAGCTTTCTTT. It encodes CASSQKTSGEEAFF.

The rearrangement links TRBV19 to TRBJ1-1; no firm D call. Trimming removed 5 bases at V and 3 bases at J, with 7 bases between. The CDR3 contains 12 residues. The germline CDR1 and CDR2 sequences are LNHDA and SQIVND (reference sequence). DNA of the CDR3: TGTGCCAGTAGTTTCCGGGACACTGAAGCTTTCTTT. Protein: CASSFRDTEAFF. Combining the CDR3 with reference TRBV19 and TRBJ1-1 gives the whole variable domain DGGITQSPKYLFRKEGQNVTLSCEQNLNHDAMYWYRQDPGQGLRLIYYSQIVNDFQKGDIAEGYSVSREKKESFPLTVTSAQKNPTAFYLCASSFRDTEAFFGQGTRLTVV.

The chain carries TRBV6-4 and TRBJ2-5; 11 nucleotides align to TRBD1. CDR1 and CDR2 (germline): MRHNA, SNTAGT. The CDR3 spans 15 residues. V was pared by 5 bases and J by 2 bases, with 4 bases of the junction left unmatched. The CDR3 protein is CASSPGTGGQETQYF. DNA for the CDR3: TGTGCCAGCAGTCCCGGGACAGGGGGACAAGAGACCCAGTACTTC.

The gene calls are TRBV30 and TRBJ1-4; D may be TRBD1 (5 bases). The germline V and J ends were trimmed by 8 bases and 4 bases, with 14 bases remaining between them. Per the germline V gene, CDR1 is GTSNPN and CDR2 is SVGIG (reference sequence). This CDR3 comprises 13 residues. The CDR3 spells CAMEMGGNEKLFF. In DNA, the CDR3 is TGTGCCATGGAAATGGGGGGTAATGAAAAACTGTTTTTT.

The chain combines TRBV29-1 with TRBJ2-1; the D gene is possibly TRBD1 (6 bases). V gave up 6 bases and J gave up 3 bases, with 12 bases separating them. This CDR3 has 13 amino acids. CDR1 and CDR2 (germline): SQVTM, ANQGSEA. This chain's CDR3 is CSVSGTNYNEQFF. The DNA for the CDR3 is TGCAGCGTCTCCGGGACAAACTACAATGAGCAGTTCTTC.

The CDR3 DNA is TGTGCCAGCCACAGGGGCACCGGGGAGCTGTTTTTT. Translating gives CASHRGTGELFF. The V call is TRBV2, the J call TRBJ2-2, with 7 positions matching TRBD1. The junction had 1 base not matched to a gene; V was cut back by 8 bases and J by 4 bases. This CDR3 contains 12 residues. In germline, CDR1 is SNHLY, CDR2 FYNNEI.

This clone has a handful of counts. The V call is TRBV5-1, the J call TRBJ1-2, with unresolved D. Trimming shortened V by 4 bases and J by 0 bases, and 19 bases separated the two germline ends. The germline V gene has CDR1 SGHRS and CDR2 YFSETQ. The CDR3 is 17 residues long. This CDR3 is CASSPLSPYEANYGYTF. The CDR3 region has the DNA TGCGCCAGCAGCCCACTTTCCCCGTACGAAGCTAACTATGGCTACACCTTC.

J is TRBJ1-2 and V is TRBV7-9; perhaps TRBD1 as D (6 bases). Germline assignment: CDR1 SEHNR and CDR2 FQNEAQ (reference sequence). The CDR3 runs 14 residues. V lost 3 bases to trimming and J lost 1 base, with 9 bases between them. CDR3 sequence reads: CASSFWTDNYGYTF. For the CDR3, the DNA is TGTGCCAGCAGCTTCTGGACAGATAACTATGGCTACACCTTC.